The 23 T cell receptor beta chains below come from one sample, sequenced in a study of OX40 agonist ivuxolimab in advanced cancers. Assay used: immunoSEQ multiplex PCR; TCRdb lists only in-frame clones, some missing. Of around 90,000 clones in the sample, 80% to 90% were seen once. This specimen was CD4+ or CD8+ T cells sorted from blood, taken in a trial of the OX40 agonist ivuxolimab. The receptors derive from an adult with an advanced solid tumor such as melanoma, head and neck, liver or kidney cancer.

Regarding this clone: Additional DNA sequences in this sample encode the identical CDR3. The chain couples TRBV7-2 to TRBJ2-3; the D gene is possibly TRBD2 (5 bases). Per the germline V gene, CDR1 is SGHTA and CDR2 is FQGNSA. V was shortened by 2 bases and J by 4 bases, with 7 bases between the two germline ends. The CDR3 has 13 residues. The CDR3 spells CASSLNSADTQYF. The CDR3 DNA reads TGTGCCAGCAGCTTAAATAGCGCAGATACGCAGTATTTT. Combining the CDR3 with reference TRBV7-2 and TRBJ2-3 gives the whole variable domain GAGVSQSPSNKVTEKGKDVELRCDPISGHTALYWYRQSLGQGLEFLIYFQGNSAPDKSGLPSDRFSAERTGGSVSTLTIQRTQQEDSAVYLCASSLNSADTQYFGPGTRLTVL.

The DNA for the CDR3 is TGTGCCAGCAGGGACAGGGGAAACTCACCCCTCCACTTT. Protein product: CASRDRGNSPLHF. This sequence joins TRBV6-1 and TRBJ1-6; 9 nucleotides line up with TRBD1. The CDR3 extends over 13 amino acids. Per the germline V gene, CDR1 is MNHNS and CDR2 is SASEGT. J was trimmed by 10 bases and V by 6 bases; bases with no gene match: 4.

The chain carries TRBV4-1 and TRBJ2-1, with TRBD2 identical over 12 bases. The CDR3 length is 16 residues. Germline CDR1 reads MGHRA; CDR2 reads YSYEKL. The junction had 4 bases not matched to a gene; V was cut back by 3 bases and J by 4 bases. This chain's CDR3 is CASSHQLAGGYNEQFF. The CDR3 DNA is TGCGCCAGCAGCCACCAACTAGCGGGAGGATACAATGAGCAGTTCTTC.

This clone was seen a single time. The chain uses TRBV5-1 and TRBJ1-4; D not resolved. V dropped 4 bases and J dropped 0 bases, with 10 bases sitting between them. This CDR3 region has 15 residues. Germline loops: CDR1 SGHRS, CDR2 YFSETQ. The CDR3 DNA is TGCGCCAGCAGCAGCGACCGTGCAACTAATGAAAAACTGTTTTTT. Protein sequence: CASSSDRATNEKLFF.

The rearrangement links TRBV7-3 to TRBJ2-1, with 15 bases aligning to TRBD2. The CDR3 has 17 amino acids. V was pared by 3 bases and J by 7 bases, with 7 bases of the junction left unmatched. The germline CDR1 and CDR2 sequences are SGHTA and FQGTGA. The CDR3 coding sequence is TGTGCCAGCAGCTTCAACCCGGGACTAGCGGGAGGAAATGAGCAGTTCTTC. The encoded protein is CASSFNPGLAGGNEQFF.

This rearrangement joins TRBV19 to TRBJ2-7; 7 nucleotides line up with TRBD2. The CDR3 has 15 residues. From germline, CDR1 is LNHDA and CDR2 SQIVND (reference sequence). Trimming took 3 bases from V and 3 from J; bases not matched to a gene: 8. The CDR3 region has the DNA TGTGCCAGTAGTATGGAGGGGAGGGGTGGCTACGAGCAGTACTTC. It translates to CASSMEGRGGYEQYF.

The chain couples TRBV9 to TRBJ2-3, with 14 bases aligning to TRBD2. This CDR3 comprises 18 residues. The ends lost 4 bases at V and 6 bases at J; junction bases unmatched: 13. Germline V gives CDR1 SGDLS, CDR2 YYNGEE. The CDR3 region has the DNA TGTGCCAGCAGCCCTCGGCCGGGACTAGCGGGAGATAGGGATACGCAGTATTTT. Translation: CASSPRPGLAGDRDTQYF.

The chain has TRBV30 and TRBJ2-7, with TRBD1 identical over 8 bases. Germline CDR1 reads GTSNPN; CDR2 reads SVGIG (reference sequence). The V and J ends lost 2 bases and 6 bases, in that order; junction bases with no gene match: 9. The CDR3 contains 14 residues. The CDR3 region is CAWSTQWTGLEQYF. CDR3 nucleotides: TGTGCCTGGAGTACCCAGTGGACAGGGCTCGAGCAGTACTTC. Full variable domain (missing parts from reference TRBV30 and TRBJ2-7): SQTIHQWPATLVQPVGSPLSLECTVEGTSNPNLYWYRQAAGRGLQLLFYSVGIGQISSEVPQNLSASRPQDRQFILSSKKLLLSDSGFYLCAWSTQWTGLEQYFGPGTRLTVT.

This clone was counted once. The CDR3 loop is CASSQGRETQYF. In DNA form, the CDR3 reads TGTGCCAGCAGTCAGGGCCGGGAGACCCAGTACTTC. J is TRBJ2-5 and V is TRBV25-1; TRBD1 might be the D (5 bases). Germline-derived CDR1 and CDR2 are MGHDK and SYGVNS. This CDR3 is 12 amino acids long. V lost 5 bases and J 5 bases, leaving 9 bases between the germline ends.

This clone is a singleton in its sample. The chain is built from TRBV11-2 and TRBJ1-2, with D uncertain. CDR3 size: 15 residues. Germline CDR1 reads SGHAT; CDR2 reads FQNNGV. Trimming took 2 bases from V and 0 from J, leaving 10 bases between them. CDR3 sequence reads: CASSLTQRANYGYTF. DNA of the CDR3: TGTGCCAGCAGCTTAACACAGAGAGCTAACTATGGCTACACCTTC.

This clone was counted between two and nine times. Other DNA sequences in this specimen translate into the identical CDR3. The chain is built from TRBV19 and TRBJ1-2; possible D gene TRBD1, 5 bases. This CDR3 spans 12 amino acids. Germline-derived CDR1 and CDR2 are LNHDA and SQIVND (reference sequence). The germline V and J ends were trimmed by 3 bases and 7 bases, with 9 bases remaining between them. CDR3 sequence (DNA): TGTGCCAGTAGTATTGGGGGAAGTGGCTACACCTTC. Protein: CASSIGGSGYTF. The full variable domain, completed using reference TRBV19 and TRBJ1-2, is DGGITQSPKYLFRKEGQNVTLSCEQNLNHDAMYWYRQDPGQGLRLIYYSQIVNDFQKGDIAEGYSVSREKKESFPLTVTSAQKNPTAFYLCASSIGGSGYTFGSGTRLTVV.

V and J are TRBV28 and TRBJ2-7; 10 nucleotides agree with TRBD2. Germline V gene lookup returns CDR1 MDHEN and CDR2 SYDVKM. Trimming cost V 7 bases and J 2 bases; bases outside gene matches: 2. CDR3 length: 13 amino acids. The CDR3 spells CASTAGGPYEQYF. The CDR3 bases are TGTGCCAGCACAGCGGGAGGGCCCTACGAGCAGTACTTC.

The V gene is TRBV25-1, the J gene TRBJ2-7, with D perhaps matching TRBD1 or TRBD2 (5 bases each). V was shortened by 11 bases and J by 5 bases, with 16 bases between the two germline ends. This CDR3 region has 12 residues. Germline V CDR1 and CDR2: MGHDK, SYGVNS. CDR3 amino acids: CAPIGADDEQYV. In DNA form, the CDR3 reads TGTGCCCCAATCGGGGCAGATGACGAGCAGTACGTC.

This chain uses TRBV29-1 with TRBJ1-1; 12 nucleotides match TRBD1. The ends lost 7 bases at V and 6 bases at J; junction bases unmatched: 6. In germline, CDR1 is SQVTM, CDR2 ANQGSEA. The CDR3 has 13 amino acids. The CDR3 DNA reads as TGCAGCGCTCCGGGACAGGGGGCTTCTGAAGCTTTCTTT. Protein sequence: CSAPGQGASEAFF.

V and J are TRBV19 and TRBJ2-5; tentatively, D is TRBD2 (5 bases). Trimming left V 4 bases short and J 5 bases short, with 11 bases between. CDR3 length equals 13 residues. Germline CDR1 LNHDA, CDR2 SQIVND (reference sequence). CDR3 nucleotides: TGTGCCAGTAGTAGCTCACCGGGGGAGACCCAGTACTTC. It translates to CASSSSPGETQYF.

The rearrangement uses TRBV7-2 and TRBJ2-2; D is uncertain. The CDR3 is 13 residues long. CDR1 and CDR2 from the germline V gene are SGHTA and FQGNSA. Deletions cut 5 bases from V and 5 bases from J, with 9 bases between. CDR3 in amino acids: CASSRWVTGELFF. The DNA for the CDR3 is TGTGCCAGCAGCCGCTGGGTTACCGGGGAGCTGTTTTTT.

The gene calls are TRBV30 and TRBJ1-1; 10 nucleotides line up with TRBD1. In germline, CDR1 is GTSNPN, CDR2 SVGIG (reference sequence). The CDR3 has 13 residues. With 1 base clipped from V and 6 bases from J, the junction kept 2 bases outside the gene matches. CDR3: CAWSEGTGAEAFF. In DNA, the CDR3 is TGTGCCTGGAGTGAGGGGACAGGGGCTGAAGCTTTCTTT.

The CDR3 DNA is TGCGCCAGCAGCTTGGTGGGGACCGGGGAGCTGTTTTTT. Translation gives CASSLVGTGELFF. The chain carries TRBV5-1 and TRBJ2-2; D gene ambiguous. This CDR3 comprises 13 residues. V lost 0 bases and J lost 5, with 5 bases in between. Germline CDR1 is SGHRS and CDR2 is YFSETQ.

The V and J genes are TRBV5-1 and TRBJ2-3; 12 bases agree with TRBD2. J gave up 3 bases and V 4 bases, and 3 bases lay outside the gene matches. The CDR3 consists of 15 residues. Germline V gene data show CDR1 as SGHRS and CDR2 as YFSETQ. Here the CDR3 reads CASSRLAGVTDTQYF. The DNA for the CDR3 is TGCGCCAGCAGCCGACTAGCGGGAGTGACAGATACGCAGTATTTT.

This sequence joins TRBV15 and TRBJ1-5; D may be TRBD1 (5 bases). Germline V gene data show CDR1 as LNHNV and CDR2 as YYDKDF (reference sequence). This CDR3 has 14 amino acids. Trimming left V 3 bases short and J 6 bases short, with 12 bases between. The DNA of the CDR3 is TGTGCCACCAGCAGCTTTCCTCAGGGTCAGCCCCAGCATTTT. Translated, it gives CATSSFPQGQPQHF.

For the CDR3, the DNA is TGTGCCAGCAGCCCATACCGGGGCTCTGGGGCCAACGTCCTGACTTTC. It translates to CASSPYRGSGANVLTF. The gene calls are TRBV11-3 and TRBJ2-6, with D maybe TRBD2 (5 bases). The CDR3 has 16 residues. V was shortened by 5 bases and J by 0 bases, with 11 bases between the two germline ends. Germline CDR1 reads SGHNT; CDR2 reads YENEEA.

The chain uses TRBV29-1 and TRBJ2-7, with 7 bases fitting TRBD2. Per the germline V gene, CDR1 is SQVTM and CDR2 is ANQGSEA. V lost 6 bases to trimming and J lost 6 bases; unmatched junction nucleotides: 8. CDR3 length: 12 amino acids. The CDR3: CSVRAGSGEQYV. CDR3 DNA sequence: TGCAGCGTGAGAGCGGGGAGCGGCGAGCAGTACGTC.

This chain joins TRBV7-2 and TRBJ2-1, with D maybe TRBD2 (6 bases). Deletions cut 4 bases from V and 2 bases from J, with 12 bases between. Germline CDR1 and CDR2: SGHTA and FQGNSA. The CDR3 is made up of 15 amino acids. DNA for the CDR3: TGTGCCAGCAGCTCGTCCGGGACTCCCTACAATGAGCAGTTCTTC. This translates into CASSSSGTPYNEQFF.